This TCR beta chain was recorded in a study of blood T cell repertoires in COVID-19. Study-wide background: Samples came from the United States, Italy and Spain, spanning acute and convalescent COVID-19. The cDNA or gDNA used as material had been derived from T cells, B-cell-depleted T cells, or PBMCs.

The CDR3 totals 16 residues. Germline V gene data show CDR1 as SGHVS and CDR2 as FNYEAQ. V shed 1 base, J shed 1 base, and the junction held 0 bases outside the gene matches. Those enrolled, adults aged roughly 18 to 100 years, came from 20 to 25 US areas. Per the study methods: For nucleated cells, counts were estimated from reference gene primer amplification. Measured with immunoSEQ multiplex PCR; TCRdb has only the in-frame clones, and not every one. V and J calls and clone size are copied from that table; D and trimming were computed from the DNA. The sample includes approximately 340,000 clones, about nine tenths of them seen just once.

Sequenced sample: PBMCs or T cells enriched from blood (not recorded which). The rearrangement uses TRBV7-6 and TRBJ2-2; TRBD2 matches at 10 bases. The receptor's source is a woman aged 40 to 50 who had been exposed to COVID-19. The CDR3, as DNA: TGTGCCAGCAGCTTAGGACTAGCGGGGAACACCGGGGAGCTGTTTTTT. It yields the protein CASSLGLAGNTGELFF.